Listed below are T cell receptor beta chains from one sample, sequenced in a study of vaccination and CD4 T cells after COVID-19. TCRdb recomputed calls from the PCR reads with MiXCR, one row per CDR3 protein. This sample yields 15,000 to 20,000 distinct CDR3 sequences, of which just over 60% are seen a single time; 1% to 1.3% belongs to the top ten. Source: CD4+ T cells from blood, taken after SARS-CoV-2 vaccination. Every receptor here comes from a human donor who had recovered from COVID-19. Both conserved end residues are part of each CDR3. Fields, in order: CDR3 protein, CDR3 DNA, D gene, clone size, V gene, J gene. D genes are given only for firm matches. Only some rows state a clone size, as once, few, many or a class for expanded clones.

CDR3aa: CASSVAGGRYNEQFF; CDR3nt: TGTGCCAGCAGTGTAGCGGGAGGCCGATACAATGAGCAGTTCTTC; d_gene: TRBD2; abundance: few; v_gene: TRBV27; j_gene: TRBJ2-1
CDR3aa: CASSRQGPVYGANVLTF; CDR3nt: TGTGCCAGCAGTAGACAGGGGCCCGTTTATGGGGCCAACGTCCTGACTTTC; d_gene: TRBD1; abundance: .; v_gene: TRBV27; j_gene: TRBJ2-6
CDR3aa: CASRDTGGARNTEAFF; CDR3nt: TGTGCCAGCAGAGACACAGGGGGCGCTAGGAACACTGAAGCTTTCTTT; d_gene: TRBD1; abundance: .; v_gene: TRBV5-4; j_gene: TRBJ1-1
CDR3aa: CASSRDRFTDTQYF; CDR3nt: TGTGCCAGCAGCCGGGACAGGTTCACAGATACGCAGTATTTT; d_gene: TRBD1; abundance: .; v_gene: TRBV7-9; j_gene: TRBJ2-3
CDR3aa: CATSDPGRASPYNEQFF; CDR3nt: TGTGCCACCAGTGACCCCGGGAGGGCGAGTCCCTACAATGAGCAGTTCTTC; d_gene: TRBD2; abundance: few; v_gene: TRBV24-1; j_gene: TRBJ2-1
CDR3aa: CASSLSGSWTGELFF; CDR3nt: TGCGCCAGCAGCCTCAGCGGGAGTTGGACCGGGGAGCTGTTTTTT; d_gene: TRBD2; abundance: .; v_gene: TRBV4-1; j_gene: TRBJ2-2
CDR3aa: CSARTSGRASDEMRAFF; CDR3nt: TGCAGTGCTAGGACTAGCGGGAGAGCCTCCGACGAAATGAGAGCGTTCTTC; d_gene: TRBD2; abundance: few; v_gene: TRBV20-1; j_gene: TRBJ2-1
CDR3aa: CASSEKVGQGIYEQYF; CDR3nt: TGTGCCAGCAGTGAAAAGGTCGGACAGGGCATATACGAGCAGTACTTC; d_gene: TRBD1; abundance: .; v_gene: TRBV25-1; j_gene: TRBJ2-7
CDR3aa: CASRRSLAGSYEQYF; CDR3nt: TGTGCCAGCAGGAGGTCTCTAGCGGGATCCTACGAGCAGTACTTC; d_gene: TRBD2; abundance: .; v_gene: TRBV2; j_gene: TRBJ2-7
CDR3aa: CASSTLTGQSTYEQYF; CDR3nt: TGTGCCAGCAGTACACTTACAGGGCAATCCACCTACGAGCAGTACTTC; d_gene: .; abundance: .; v_gene: TRBV27; j_gene: TRBJ2-7
CDR3aa: CAWSVSTALAFF; CDR3nt: TGTGCCTGGAGTGTATCAACAGCTTTGGCTTTCTTT; d_gene: .; abundance: .; v_gene: TRBV30; j_gene: TRBJ1-1
CDR3aa: CSAITDRVKNTGELFF; CDR3nt: TGCAGTGCGATAACCGACAGGGTTAAGAACACCGGGGAGCTGTTTTTT; d_gene: TRBD1; abundance: .; v_gene: TRBV20-1; j_gene: TRBJ2-2
CDR3aa: CSARDPRGGTSYTDTQYF; CDR3nt: TGCAGTGCTAGAGATCCCAGGGGAGGGACTTCCTACACAGATACGCAGTATTTT; d_gene: .; abundance: few; v_gene: TRBV20-1; j_gene: TRBJ2-3
CDR3aa: CASSQDPGSNEKLFF; CDR3nt: TGCGCCAGCAGCCAAGATCCAGGGTCTAATGAAAAACTGTTTTTT; d_gene: .; abundance: .; v_gene: TRBV4-1; j_gene: TRBJ1-4
CDR3aa: CSAPGLAGETQYF; CDR3nt: TGCAGTGCTCCCGGACTAGCAGGCGAGACCCAGTACTTC; d_gene: TRBD2; abundance: .; v_gene: TRBV20-1; j_gene: TRBJ2-5
CDR3aa: CSARRQGIVEEKLFF; CDR3nt: TGCAGTGCCCGCAGACAGGGAATAGTGGAAGAAAAACTGTTTTTT; d_gene: TRBD1; abundance: .; v_gene: TRBV20-1; j_gene: TRBJ1-4
CDR3aa: CASSFPEPEGDTQYF; CDR3nt: TGTGCCAGCAGCTTTCCCGAGCCTGAGGGGGATACGCAGTATTTT; d_gene: .; abundance: .; v_gene: TRBV5-6; j_gene: TRBJ2-3
CDR3aa: CSARDGSGDSYEQYF; CDR3nt: TGCAGTGCTAGAGACGGTAGCGGGGATTCCTACGAGCAGTACTTC; d_gene: TRBD2; abundance: .; v_gene: TRBV20-1; j_gene: TRBJ2-7
CDR3aa: CASSVRGTGDDGYTF; CDR3nt: TGTGCCAGCAGTGTGCGAGGGACAGGGGACGACGGCTACACCTTC; d_gene: TRBD1; abundance: .; v_gene: TRBV6-2/TRBV6-3; j_gene: TRBJ1-2
CDR3aa: CASGDRPIDTQYF; CDR3nt: TGTGCCAGTGGGGACAGGCCCATAGATACGCAGTATTTT; d_gene: TRBD1; abundance: once; v_gene: TRBV19; j_gene: TRBJ2-3
CDR3aa: CSANGASETDTQYF; CDR3nt: TGCAGTGCTAATGGGGCTAGTGAGACAGATACGCAGTATTTT; d_gene: .; abundance: .; v_gene: TRBV20-1; j_gene: TRBJ2-3
CDR3aa: CAISVPGQGADQPQHF; CDR3nt: TGTGCCATCAGTGTCCCGGGACAGGGGGCCGATCAGCCCCAGCATTTT; d_gene: TRBD1; abundance: .; v_gene: TRBV10-3; j_gene: TRBJ1-5
CDR3aa: CASSEPQYLAGVRYEQYF; CDR3nt: TGTGCCAGCAGCGAACCCCAGTACTTAGCGGGAGTCCGGTACGAGCAGTACTTC; d_gene: TRBD2; abundance: .; v_gene: TRBV6-1; j_gene: TRBJ2-7
CDR3aa: CASSERQRNTEAFF; CDR3nt: TGTGCCAGCAGTGAACGACAGAGGAACACTGAAGCTTTCTTT; d_gene: .; abundance: .; v_gene: TRBV6-1; j_gene: TRBJ1-1
CDR3aa: CASSVSGRATDTQYF; CDR3nt: TGTGCCAGCAGCGTTAGCGGGAGAGCCACAGATACGCAGTATTTT; d_gene: TRBD2; abundance: .; v_gene: TRBV7-9; j_gene: TRBJ2-3
CDR3aa: CASSQFRGRETQYF; CDR3nt: TGTGCCAGCAGCCAATTCAGGGGGCGGGAGACCCAGTACTTC; d_gene: TRBD1; abundance: .; v_gene: TRBV27; j_gene: TRBJ2-5
CDR3aa: CASSSAGQNTEAFF; CDR3nt: TGTGCCAGCAGTTCCGCCGGACAGAACACTGAAGCTTTCTTT; d_gene: .; abundance: .; v_gene: TRBV6-5; j_gene: TRBJ1-1
CDR3aa: CASSTNGQNYGYTF; CDR3nt: TGTGCCAGTAGTACCAATGGACAGAACTATGGCTACACCTTC; d_gene: .; abundance: .; v_gene: TRBV19; j_gene: TRBJ1-2
CDR3aa: CASSYGASGPYEQYF; CDR3nt: TGTGCCAGCAGTTACGGGGCTAGCGGACCCTACGAGCAGTACTTC; d_gene: TRBD2; abundance: .; v_gene: TRBV6-5; j_gene: TRBJ2-7
CDR3aa: CASSLGGADTQYF; CDR3nt: TGTGCCAGCAGCTTAGGAGGAGCAGATACGCAGTATTTT; d_gene: .; abundance: .; v_gene: TRBV11-3; j_gene: TRBJ2-3
CDR3aa: CASRPNQDYEQYF; CDR3nt: TGTGCCAGCAGACCAAACCAAGACTACGAGCAGTACTTC; d_gene: .; abundance: .; v_gene: TRBV27; j_gene: TRBJ2-7
CDR3aa: CSAKGGTGANVLTF; CDR3nt: TGCAGTGCCAAGGGAGGTACTGGGGCCAACGTCCTGACTTTC; d_gene: .; abundance: .; v_gene: TRBV20-1; j_gene: TRBJ2-6
CDR3aa: CASSLGLGLGGYEQYF; CDR3nt: TGTGCCAGCAGCTTAGGTCTTGGCCTGGGGGGCTACGAGCAGTACTTC; d_gene: .; abundance: .; v_gene: TRBV7-8; j_gene: TRBJ2-7
CDR3aa: CASSLVGSREWGPDTQYF; CDR3nt: TGTGCCAGCAGCTTAGTAGGTTCGCGGGAGTGGGGACCAGATACGCAGTATTTT; d_gene: TRBD2; abundance: few; v_gene: TRBV7-6; j_gene: TRBJ2-3
CDR3aa: CSALGTGYNEQFF; CDR3nt: TGCAGTGCTCTAGGGACAGGTTACAATGAGCAGTTCTTC; d_gene: TRBD1; abundance: few; v_gene: TRBV20-1; j_gene: TRBJ2-1
CDR3aa: CASSYRDKPPYTDTQYF; CDR3nt: TGTGCCAGTAGTTACCGGGACAAGCCGCCTTACACAGATACGCAGTATTTT; d_gene: .; abundance: .; v_gene: TRBV19; j_gene: TRBJ2-3
CDR3aa: CASSLVAGGQRDTQYF; CDR3nt: TGTGCCAGCAGCTTAGTAGCGGGAGGGCAGCGAGATACGCAGTATTTT; d_gene: TRBD2; abundance: .; v_gene: TRBV7-9; j_gene: TRBJ2-3
CDR3aa: CASSPSINQPQHF; CDR3nt: TGTGCCAGCTCACCATCCATCAATCAGCCCCAGCATTTT; d_gene: .; abundance: .; v_gene: TRBV18; j_gene: TRBJ1-5
CDR3aa: CASSSITDTQYF; CDR3nt: TGTGCCAGCAGCTCAATAACAGATACGCAGTATTTT; d_gene: .; abundance: .; v_gene: TRBV7-9; j_gene: TRBJ2-3
CDR3aa: CASSKLGIGGPLYRTDTQYF; CDR3nt: TGTGCCAGCAGCAAATTGGGCATCGGTGGCCCGTTATACCGCACAGATACGCAGTATTTT; d_gene: .; abundance: .; v_gene: TRBV21-1; j_gene: TRBJ2-3
CDR3aa: CASSLEGWRETQYF; CDR3nt: TGTGCCAGCAGCTTGGAGGGGTGGAGAGAGACCCAGTACTTC; d_gene: .; abundance: .; v_gene: TRBV5-5; j_gene: TRBJ2-5
CDR3aa: CATRQGISADTQYF; CDR3nt: TGCGCCACCAGACAGGGGATATCGGCAGATACGCAGTATTTT; d_gene: TRBD1; abundance: .; v_gene: TRBV10-1; j_gene: TRBJ2-3
CDR3aa: CSARPGEGLNEQFF; CDR3nt: TGCAGTGCTAGGCCGGGAGAGGGCCTCAATGAGCAGTTCTTC; d_gene: .; abundance: .; v_gene: TRBV20-1; j_gene: TRBJ2-1